This T cell receptor beta chain was sequenced during a study of Tregs in tolerant kidney transplant recipients. Clones were read by immunoSEQ multiplex PCR, and TCRdb kept only the in-frame ones, dropping some. Of tens of thousands of clones listed, about 90% were seen once; the top ten hold 0.6% to 0.7%. Study-level points and caveats: No direct test of biological reproducibility was done here. Tregs expanded with activated donor B cells seemed most donor-specific. Few patients were studied, so findings need validation in larger groups.

Unstimulated Tregs (CD4+CD25+CD127-) and CD4+CD25- non-Tregs were sorted from PBMCs. The CDR3 runs 15 residues. The germline gives CDR1 KGHSH, CDR2 LQKENI. Trimming pared 3 bases from V and 5 bases from J, leaving 13 bases between. Regarding this clone: The antigen is not known.

The chain carries TRBV18 and TRBJ2-2; the D is unclear. The TCR comes from a human donor in good health. What was sequenced was Tregs from blood. The CDR3 DNA is TGTGCCAGCTCACCGGGCCTTCTGCGGACCGGGGAGCTGTTTTTT. Translating it yields CASSPGLLRTGELFF.